This paragraph reports one T cell receptor beta chain. The sample belongs to a study of T cell changes during pregnancy in multiple sclerosis. Germline V gene data show CDR1 as LNHDA and CDR2 as SQIVND (reference sequence). The CDR3 contains 13 residues. The V and J ends lost 7 bases and 3 bases respectively, with 13 bases between them. Clones were read by immunoSEQ multiplex PCR, and TCRdb kept only the in-frame ones, dropping some. Of tens of thousands of clones listed, about 92% are singletons. The sequence was obtained from a female donor in good health, enrolled as a control in a pregnancy study. This rearrangement joins TRBV19 to TRBJ2-7; D not resolved. The sequences come from peripheral blood, collected in the third trimester of pregnancy. Written as DNA, the CDR3 is TGTGCCAGTAAATGCCACGACTGCTACGAGCAGTACTTC. It specifies CASKCHDCYEQYF.